The 9 T cell receptor beta chains given below trace back to one sample, sequenced in a study of early T cells in non-severe SARS-CoV-2 infection. Using its own MiXCR run on the 5' RACE reads, TCRdb lists one record per CDR3 protein. Among about 33,000 distinct CDR3 sequences listed, about 4.7% were seen once. The sequenced sample consisted of whole blood. These receptors all come from an adult who was a healthcare worker with PCR-confirmed SARS-CoV-2 infection or an uninfected control (not recorded which).

This clonotype showed up many times. The chain has TRBV6-2 or TRBV6-3 and TRBJ2-1; 9 positions agree with TRBD2. The CDR3 spans 14 residues. The germline CDR1 and CDR2 sequences are MNHEY and SVGEGT. V lost 5 bases, J lost 6 bases, and 5 bases stayed unmatched. The CDR3 DNA is TGTGCCAGCAGTGCGACTAGCGGAAGCAATGAGCAGTTCTTC. Its protein is CASSATSGSNEQFF.

At least ten counts were recorded for this clonotype. V gene TRBV2 combines with J gene TRBJ1-3; no clear D. CDR3 length equals 11 residues. Germline CDR1 SNHLY, CDR2 FYNNEI. V was shortened by 2 bases and J by 7 bases, with 3 bases between the two germline ends. The CDR3 loop reads CASSERNTIYF. Here the CDR3 DNA reads TGTGCCAGCAGTGAACGTAACACCATATATTTT.

The sample holds many counts of this clonotype. This chain joins TRBV3-1 and TRBJ1-1, with a possible D match to TRBD1 (5 bases). Trimming stripped 3 bases from V and 4 bases from J, with 12 bases between. The CDR3 runs to 14 residues. Germline V CDR1 and CDR2: LGHDT, YNNKEL (reference sequence). CDR3 loop: CASSQDGTPTEAFF. The CDR3 region has the DNA TGTGCCAGCAGCCAGGACGGGACCCCCACTGAAGCTTTCTTT.

V and J are TRBV5-1 and TRBJ1-4, with 12 bases fitting TRBD1. The CDR3 runs 14 residues. Germline V gene sequence: CDR1 SGHRS, CDR2 YFSETQ. Germline trimming cut 4 bases from V and 8 bases from J; bases unmatched to any gene: 3. The CDR3 protein is CASSQGQGAEKLFF. The CDR3 DNA follows: TGCGCCAGCAGCCAGGGACAGGGGGCGGAAAAACTGTTTTTT.

At least ten counts were recorded for this clonotype. CDR3 sequence (DNA): TGCAGCGTTGAAGCTGTACCGGGGGGGGCGAGGGGCCACAATGAGCAGTTCTTC. Translated, it gives CSVEAVPGGARGHNEQFF. This rearrangement joins TRBV29-1 to TRBJ2-1; 8 nucleotides match TRBD2. Germline CDR1 reads SQVTM; CDR2 reads ANQGSEA. With 1 base clipped from V and 5 bases from J, the junction kept 16 bases outside the gene matches. This CDR3 contains 18 residues.

In this sample, this clonotype turned up many times. The rearrangement uses TRBV6-6 and TRBJ2-1; D perhaps matches TRBD2 (6 bases). The CDR3 spans 15 residues. Trimming shortened V by 8 bases and J by 6 bases, and 20 bases separated the two germline ends. The germline V gene has CDR1 MNHNY and CDR2 SVGAGI (reference sequence). This CDR3 is CASLDPSEYFNEQFF. The CDR3 DNA follows: TGTGCCAGCTTGGACCCTAGCGAGTATTTCAATGAGCAGTTCTTC.

The chain links TRBV7-8 to TRBJ1-3; D gene uncertain. The CDR3 has 14 residues. The V end was cut by 5 bases, the J end by 0 bases, with 8 bases between. Germline CDR1 SGHVS, CDR2 FQNEAQ. DNA of the CDR3: TGTGCCAGCAGCACACTGATCTCTGGAAACACCATATATTTT. It codes for CASSTLISGNTIYF. Looking up the rest from reference TRBV7-8 and TRBJ1-3 gives the full variable domain: GAGVSQSPRYKVAKRGQDVALRCDPISGHVSLFWYQQALGQGPEFLTYFQNEAQLDKSGLPSDRFFAERPEGSVSTLKIQRTQQEDSAVYLCASSTLISGNTIYFGEGSWLTVV.

Many counts were recorded for this clonotype. The rearrangement links TRBV21-1 to TRBJ2-4; the table calls TRBD1, which could not be checked here. TRBV21-1 is an annotated pseudogene. The CDR3 extends over 14 amino acids. CDR3 residues: CASPGPLAKNIQYF. In DNA form, the CDR3 reads TGTGCCTCCCCGGGGCCTCTAGCCAAAAACATTCAGTACTTC.

This chain connects TRBV5-4 to TRBJ1-4; the D gene is possibly TRBD1 (5 bases). In germline, CDR1 is SGHNT, CDR2 YYREEE (reference sequence). CDR3 size: 14 residues. The germline V and J ends were trimmed by 0 bases and 3 bases, with 6 bases remaining between them. The CDR3 DNA sequence: TGTGCCAGCAGCTTGGCGACAGCTAATGAAAAACTGTTTTTT. Amino acid sequence: CASSLATANEKLFF.